What follows are 27 T cell receptor beta chains derived from one specimen sequenced in a study of blood T cells in healthy people across ages. Combining a sample-barcoded 5' primer with a J-beta primer mix, a second PCR ran for about 7 to 11 cycles. TCRdb called the 5' RACE reads again in MiXCR, with one record for every CDR3 protein. The sample contains over a million distinct CDR3 sequences, approximately 43% of which appear only once. Sequencing input: blood. The source of these receptors is a woman between 18 and 29 years old in good health.

The V call is TRBV6-5, the J call TRBJ1-2; 10 bases are a match to TRBD1. CDR1 is MNHEY, CDR2 SVGAGI, per germline. The CDR3 contains 15 residues. Unmatched junction bases numbered 7, after V lost 6 bases and J lost 3 bases. CDR3 sequence: CASSLDRGLDYGYTF. The CDR3 DNA is TGTGCCAGCAGCCTCGACAGGGGGCTTGACTATGGCTACACCTTC.

Details on this clonotype: One base away lies a much larger clone, so this may be a sequencing read error. CDR3 bases: TGTGCCAGCAGCTTAGGGGGGAGCCCAGAGACCCAGTACTTC. It translates to CASSLGGSPETQYF. The gene calls are TRBV7-2 and TRBJ2-7; D possibly uses TRBD1 or TRBD2 (5 bases each). The end of the DNA is better explained by TRBJ2-5, so the J call may be wrong. The CDR3 is made up of 14 amino acids. The V gene's germline CDR1 is SGHTA and CDR2 FQGNSA.

V and J are TRBV18 and TRBJ2-1; D is undetermined. The J call may be incorrect, as the DNA end agrees better with TRBJ2-7. Germline lookup yields CDR1 KGHSH and CDR2 LQKENI. The CDR3 is 18 residues long. CDR3 loop: CASSPLSKFASVSYEQYF. CDR3 in DNA: TGTGCCAGCTCACCATTATCAAAGTTCGCGAGCGTATCCTACGAGCAGTACTTC.

The chain uses TRBV27 and TRBJ1-5, with D uncertain. This CDR3 spans 14 amino acids. Germline lookup yields CDR1 MNHEY and CDR2 SMNVEV (reference sequence). Trimming stripped 2 bases from V and 7 bases from J, with 12 bases between. This CDR3 is CASSLRETKQPQHF. The CDR3 region has the DNA TGTGCCAGCAGTTTACGGGAGACGAAGCAGCCCCAGCATTTT.

This clonotype is a singleton in its sample. The J gene is TRBJ2-2, the V gene TRBV9; 13 nucleotides align to TRBD2. V shed 1 base, J shed 6 bases, and the junction held 6 bases outside the gene matches. Germline values: CDR1 SGDLS, CDR2 YYNGEE. This CDR3 has 17 amino acids. The CDR3 loop is CASSVTSGGALSGELFF. DNA of the CDR3: TGTGCCAGCAGCGTAACTAGCGGGGGGGCCTTATCCGGGGAGCTGTTTTTT. Drawing the rest from reference TRBV9 and TRBJ2-2, the complete variable domain is DSGVTQTPKHLITATGQRVTLRCSPRSGDLSVYWYQQSLDQGLQFLIQYYNGEERAKGNILERFSAQQFPDLHSELNLSSLELGDSALYFCASSVTSGGALSGELFFGEGSRLTVL.

This clonotype was recorded only once. The rearrangement joins TRBV30 to TRBJ2-1; tentative D call: TRBD1 (6 bases). Germline values: CDR1 GTSNPN, CDR2 SVGIG (reference sequence). V lost 2 bases to trimming and J lost 0 bases, with 14 bases between them. The CDR3 sequence is 16 residues long. In nucleotides, the CDR3 is TGTGCCTGGAGTAAACAGGGCCTCCTCTCCTACAATGAGCAGTTCTTC. As protein: CAWSKQGLLSYNEQFF.

This clonotype was found a few times. This rearrangement joins TRBV28 to TRBJ1-4; 10 positions agree with TRBD1. V dropped 6 bases and J dropped 8; count of bases not matched to a gene: 9. CDR3 length: 15 residues. The germline V gene has CDR1 MDHEN and CDR2 SYDVKM. The CDR3 region is CASSDTGTGEEKLFF. In nucleotides, the CDR3 is TGTGCCAGCAGCGATACCGGGACAGGGGAGGAAAAACTGTTTTTT.

This chain uses TRBV6-5 with TRBJ2-3; no firm D call. The V and J ends lost 6 bases and 3 bases respectively, with 13 bases between them. This CDR3 is built from 14 residues. Germline V CDR1 and CDR2: MNHEY, SVGAGI. The CDR3 DNA reads TGTGCCAGCAGGCAAGATGGCAGTACAGATACGCAGTATTTT. As protein: CASRQDGSTDTQYF.

The chain links TRBV14 to TRBJ2-1; D might be TRBD1 (5 bases). Germline values: CDR1 SGHDN, CDR2 FVKESK. Trimming left V 0 bases short and J 8 bases short, with 17 bases between. CDR3 length: 16 residues. The CDR3, as DNA: TGTGCCAGCAGCCAAGATATAGGGGCAGCTCGGGATGAGCAGTTCTTC. Translation: CASSQDIGAARDEQFF.

This clonotype was observed a few times. The chain is built from TRBV25-1 and TRBJ2-7; 8 nucleotides agree with TRBD1. Germline assignment: CDR1 MGHDK and CDR2 SYGVNS. V dropped 8 bases and J dropped 2; count of bases not matched to a gene: 8. This CDR3 comprises 14 residues. The CDR3 here is CASGSGTGTYEQYF. The CDR3 DNA is TGTGCCAGCGGGTCTGGGACAGGCACCTACGAGCAGTACTTC.

The J gene is TRBJ1-2, the V gene TRBV6-1; weak D call: TRBD1 (5 bases). V was pared by 0 bases and J by 5 bases, with 13 bases between. The CDR3 sequence is 15 residues long. Germline V gives CDR1 MNHNS, CDR2 SASEGT. The CDR3: CASSEATGTVYGYTF. CDR3 bases: TGTGCCAGCAGTGAAGCCACCGGGACGGTATATGGCTACACCTTC.

The chain has TRBV7-9 and TRBJ2-1; D may correspond to TRBD1 or TRBD2 (5 bases each). CDR3 length: 15 amino acids. V lost 1 base and J lost 8, with 15 bases in between. Germline-derived CDR1 and CDR2 are SEHNR and FQNEAQ (reference sequence). Here the CDR3 reads CASSLGGRILYEQFF. CDR3 sequence (DNA): TGTGCCAGCAGCTTAGGGGGACGGATCCTCTATGAGCAGTTCTTC.

V is TRBV5-1 and J is TRBJ2-3, with 13 bases fitting TRBD2. Germline values: CDR1 SGHRS, CDR2 YFSETQ. This CDR3 contains 16 residues. Unmatched junction bases numbered 5, after V lost 4 bases and J lost 3 bases. CDR3 protein: CASSPAGLAGTDTQYF. The CDR3 bases are TGCGCCAGCAGCCCGGCGGGACTAGCGGGAACAGATACGCAGTATTTT.

The chain joins TRBV5-5 to TRBJ2-1; 7 bases are shared with TRBD2. This CDR3 is 15 amino acids long. Unmatched junction bases numbered 9, after V lost 7 bases and J lost 2 bases. Per germline, CDR1 SGHKS and CDR2 YYEKEE (reference sequence). CDR3 residues: CASGYGLDPYNEQFF. As DNA, the CDR3 is TGTGCCAGCGGCTACGGACTAGACCCCTACAATGAGCAGTTCTTC.

The genes are TRBV6-2 or TRBV6-3 and TRBJ1-3, with D unclear. The ends were cut back, 2 bases at V and 2 bases at J, with 16 bases in the middle. This CDR3 is 17 amino acids long. Germline CDR1 reads MNHEY; CDR2 reads SVGEGT. The CDR3, as DNA: TGTGCCAGCAGTTACCCCTTCGACGGGCCGCCTGGAAACACCATATATTTT. Amino acid sequence: CASSYPFDGPPGNTIYF.

V gene TRBV20-1 combines with J gene TRBJ2-3; D is unclear. CDR1 and CDR2 (germline): DFQATT, SNEGSKA (reference sequence). The CDR3 spans 13 residues. The ends were cut back, 3 bases at V and 2 bases at J, with 9 bases in the middle. DNA of the CDR3: TGCAGTGCTAGTGGTGAGCTCACAGATACGCAGTATTTT. As protein: CSASGELTDTQYF.

The chain is built from TRBV5-1 and TRBJ2-7; the D gene is possibly TRBD2 (5 bases). Between the trimmed V and J ends, which lost 2 bases and 3 bases, there was a span of 12 bases. The V gene's germline CDR1 is SGHRS and CDR2 YFSETQ. This CDR3 has 14 residues. For the CDR3, the DNA is TGCGCCAGCAGCTTAGGTGACGGGATCTACGAGCAGTACTTC. Protein product: CASSLGDGIYEQYF. Drawing the rest from reference TRBV5-1 and TRBJ2-7, the complete variable domain is KAGVTQTPRYLIKTRGQQVTLSCSPISGHRSVSWYQQTPGQGLQFLFEYFSETQRNKGNFPGRFSGRQFSNSRSEMNVSTLELGDSALYLCASSLGDGIYEQYFGPGTRLTVT.

The chain couples TRBV12-3 or TRBV12-4 to TRBJ2-1; 11 bases fit TRBD2. There are 16 residues in the CDR3. The J segment lost 7 bases and the V segment lost 0 bases, leaving 5 bases of the junction unmatched. The CDR3 DNA sequence: TGTGCCAGCAGTTTAGCGCAGACTAGCGGGGCTAATGAGCAGTTCTTC. Translated, it gives CASSLAQTSGANEQFF.

This clonotype was seen a handful of times. A much larger clone sits a single nucleotide away, making a read error possible. The V call is TRBV5-1, the J call TRBJ1-1; D might be TRBD1 (5 bases). CDR3 length: 13 amino acids. V was trimmed by 3 bases and J by 1 base, leaving 7 bases between them. The germline CDR1 and CDR2 sequences are SGHRS and YFSETQ. Here the CDR3 DNA reads TGCGCCAGCAGCTGGGACCCGAACACTGAAGCTTTCTTT. Translation gives CASSWDPNTEAFF.

The V gene is TRBV20-1, the J gene TRBJ2-4; D ambiguous. Trimming stripped 3 bases from V and 13 bases from J, with 13 bases between. CDR1 and CDR2 from the germline V gene are DFQATT and SNEGSKA (reference sequence). CDR3 length: 11 amino acids. The CDR3 sequence is CSARLYERQYF. Written as DNA, the CDR3 is TGCAGTGCTAGGCTCTACGAGAGGCAGTACTTC.

The sample holds a few counts of this clonotype. V gene TRBV7-9 combines with J gene TRBJ2-3; D assignment may be TRBD1 or TRBD2 (5 bases each). Deletions cut 5 bases from V and 10 bases from J, with 16 bases between. Germline CDR1 and CDR2: SEHNR and FQNEAQ (reference sequence). This CDR3 is 13 amino acids long. CDR3 coding DNA: TGTGCCAGCAGCCCCCCCGGCGTGGGGGCGCAGTATTTT. Its translation: CASSPPGVGAQYF.

The chain uses TRBV27 and TRBJ2-7, with D perhaps given as TRBD1 or TRBD2 (5 bases each). This CDR3 region has 14 residues. In germline, CDR1 is MNHEY, CDR2 SMNVEV (reference sequence). V was clipped by 9 bases and J by 5 bases, with 20 bases between them. The CDR3 DNA is TGTGCCAGTGGAAGGGACCTAAGTCGTCACGAGCAGTACTTC. It specifies CASGRDLSRHEQYF.

Note on this clonotype: The junction and the germline gene differ at one end; a read error may be behind it. V is TRBV7-2 and J is TRBJ1-2; 7 positions agree with TRBD1. Germline CDR1 and CDR2: SGHTA and FQGNSA. This CDR3 contains 15 residues. The CDR3 region has the DNA TGTGCCAACAGCTTAGAGGAGACAGGGCACTATGGCTACACCTTC. Residues: CANSLEETGHYGYTF.

The chain couples TRBV10-3 to TRBJ2-5, with 9 bases matching TRBD2. This CDR3 has 17 residues. The J segment lost 2 bases and the V segment lost 3 bases, leaving 10 bases of the junction unmatched. Germline V gene data show CDR1 as ENHRY and CDR2 as SYGVKD. The chain's CDR3 is CAISDPSTSGIQETQYF. CDR3 in DNA: TGTGCCATCAGTGACCCATCGACTAGCGGTATACAAGAGACCCAGTACTTC.

This clonotype has more than one count but fewer than ten. The chain combines TRBV20-1 with TRBJ2-5, with D tentatively TRBD1 (6 bases). The CDR3 extends over 16 amino acids. Germline V gene lookup returns CDR1 DFQATT and CDR2 SNEGSKA (reference sequence). Trimming stripped 3 bases from V and 3 bases from J, with 20 bases between. This CDR3 is CSASPARGRGEETQYF. Here the CDR3 DNA reads TGCAGTGCTAGTCCTGCAAGAGGCAGGGGTGAAGAGACCCAGTACTTC.

This chain links TRBV7-2 with TRBJ2-3; 11 bases fit TRBD2. CDR3 length: 16 amino acids. Germline V gene data show CDR1 as SGHTA and CDR2 as FQGNSA. V lost 5 bases and J lost 5; bases outside the gene matches: 9. The CDR3 sequence: CASSPTGTSGLDTQYF. The CDR3 DNA reads TGTGCCAGCAGCCCTACCGGGACTAGCGGATTAGATACGCAGTATTTT. The full variable domain, in which reference TRBV7-2 and TRBJ2-3 provide the parts outside the CDR3, is GAGVSQSPSNKVTEKGKDVELRCDPISGHTALYWYRQSLGQGLEFLIYFQGNSAPDKSGLPSDRFSAERTGGSVSTLTIQRTQQEDSAVYLCASSPTGTSGLDTQYFGPGTRLTVL.

This clonotype was observed a handful of times. The chain combines TRBV5-1 with TRBJ2-3; 9 bases fit TRBD2. The CDR3 totals 16 residues. J lost 2 bases, V lost 4 bases, and 8 bases had no gene match. In germline, CDR1 is SGHRS, CDR2 YFSETQ. This chain's CDR3 is CASSGLGTSPTDTQYF. CDR3 DNA sequence: TGCGCCAGCAGCGGCCTTGGGACTAGCCCCACAGATACGCAGTATTTT. Using reference TRBV5-1 and TRBJ2-3 for the parts outside the CDR3, the full variable domain is KAGVTQTPRYLIKTRGQQVTLSCSPISGHRSVSWYQQTPGQGLQFLFEYFSETQRNKGNFPGRFSGRQFSNSRSEMNVSTLELGDSALYLCASSGLGTSPTDTQYFGPGTRLTVL.